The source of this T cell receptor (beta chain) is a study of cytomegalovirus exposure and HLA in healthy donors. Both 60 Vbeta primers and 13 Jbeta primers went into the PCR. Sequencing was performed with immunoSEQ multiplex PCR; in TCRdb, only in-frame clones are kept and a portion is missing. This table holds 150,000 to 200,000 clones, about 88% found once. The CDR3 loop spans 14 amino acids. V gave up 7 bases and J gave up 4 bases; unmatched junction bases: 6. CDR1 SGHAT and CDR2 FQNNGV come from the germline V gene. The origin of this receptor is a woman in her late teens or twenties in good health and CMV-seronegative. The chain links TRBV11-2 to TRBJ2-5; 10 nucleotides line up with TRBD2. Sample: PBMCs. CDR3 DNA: TGTGCCAGCACCCTAGCGGGGGCCCCAGAGACCCAGTACTTC. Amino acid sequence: CASTLAGAPETQYF.